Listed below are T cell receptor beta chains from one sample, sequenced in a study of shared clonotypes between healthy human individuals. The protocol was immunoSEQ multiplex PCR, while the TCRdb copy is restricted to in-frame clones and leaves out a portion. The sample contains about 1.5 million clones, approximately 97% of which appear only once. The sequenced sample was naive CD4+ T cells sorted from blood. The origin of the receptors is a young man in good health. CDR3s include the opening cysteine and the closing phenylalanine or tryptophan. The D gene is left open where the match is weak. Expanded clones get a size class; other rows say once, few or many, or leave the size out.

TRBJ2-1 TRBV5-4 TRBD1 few CASSPTGGAYNEQFF TGTGCCAGCAGCCCAACAGGGGGCGCCTACAATGAGCAGTTCTTC
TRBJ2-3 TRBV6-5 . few CASSYIGFSHTDTQYF TGTGCCAGCAGTTACATCGGGTTTTCCCACACAGATACGCAGTATTTT
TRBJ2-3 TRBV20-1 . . CSATSTDTQYF TGCAGTGCGACGAGCACAGATACGCAGTATTTT
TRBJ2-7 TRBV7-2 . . CASSLGRSATRNEQYF TGTGCCAGCAGCTTAGGCCGTAGCGCCACACGGAACGAGCAGTACTTC
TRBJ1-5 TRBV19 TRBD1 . CASSNLPTGRRSNQPQHF TGTGCCAGTAGTAACCTCCCGACAGGGAGGAGGAGCAATCAGCCCCAGCATTTT
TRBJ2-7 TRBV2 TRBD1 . CASSDLGQGLYEQYF TGTGCCAGCAGTGATCTAGGACAGGGCCTCTACGAGCAGTACTTC
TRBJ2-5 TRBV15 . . CATSSRRALQETQYF TGTGCCACCAGCAGCAGACGGGCCTTACAAGAGACCCAGTACTTC
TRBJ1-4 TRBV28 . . CASKSEKLFF TGTGCCAGCAAAAGTGAAAAACTGTTTTTT
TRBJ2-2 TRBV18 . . CASSPAGTYRELFF TGTGCCAGCTCACCCGCGGGGACGTACCGGGAGCTGTTTTTT
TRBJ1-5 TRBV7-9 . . CASSLAQNQPQHF TGTGCCAGCAGCTTAGCACAGAATCAGCCCCAGCATTTT
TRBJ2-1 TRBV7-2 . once CASSLVRTVKPVNEQFF TGTGCCAGCAGCTTAGTTCGAACAGTTAAGCCTGTCAATGAGCAGTTCTTC
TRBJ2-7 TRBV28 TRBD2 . CASSLLSGLYEQYF TGTGCCAGCAGTTTGTTATCGGGACTATACGAGCAGTACTTC